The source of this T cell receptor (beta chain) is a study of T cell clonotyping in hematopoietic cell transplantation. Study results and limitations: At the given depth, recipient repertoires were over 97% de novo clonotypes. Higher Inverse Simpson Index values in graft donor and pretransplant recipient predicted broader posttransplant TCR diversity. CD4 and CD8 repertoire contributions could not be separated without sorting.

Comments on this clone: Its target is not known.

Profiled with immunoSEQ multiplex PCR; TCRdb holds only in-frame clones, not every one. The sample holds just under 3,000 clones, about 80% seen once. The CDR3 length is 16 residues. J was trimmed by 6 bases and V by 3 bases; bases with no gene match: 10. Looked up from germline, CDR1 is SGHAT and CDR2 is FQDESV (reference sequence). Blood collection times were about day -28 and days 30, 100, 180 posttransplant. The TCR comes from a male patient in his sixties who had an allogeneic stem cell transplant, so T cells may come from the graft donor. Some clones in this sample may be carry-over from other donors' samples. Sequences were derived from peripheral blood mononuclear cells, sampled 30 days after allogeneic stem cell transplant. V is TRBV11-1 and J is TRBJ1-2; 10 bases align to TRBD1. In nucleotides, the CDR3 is TGTGCCAGCAGCTTGCCCCGGACAGGGGGTAAAGATGGCTACACCTTC. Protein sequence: CASSLPRTGGKDGYTF.